The 20 T cell receptor beta chains below were found in one sample sequenced in a study of blood T cell repertoires in COVID-19. The data were produced by immunoSEQ multiplex PCR, yet TCRdb's version contains in-frame clones alone and is incomplete. The sample has hundreds of thousands of clones, 83% seen once. The sequenced material came from PBMCs or T cells enriched from blood (not recorded which). The receptors here all came from a woman in her forties or fifties who had been exposed to COVID-19.

V usage is TRBV11-2 and J usage is TRBJ1-6, with 7 bases that match TRBD1. The V gene's germline CDR1 is SGHAT and CDR2 FQNNGV. With 1 base clipped from V and 8 bases from J, the junction kept 14 bases outside the gene matches. The CDR3 is 18 residues long. The CDR3 DNA reads as TGTGCCAGCAGCTTAGGAGGACCTCCTACAGGGGCTTATTCACCCCTCCACTTT. It yields the protein CASSLGGPPTGAYSPLHF.

The chain combines TRBV27 with TRBJ1-1; D ambiguous. V was pared by 2 bases and J by 3 bases, with 10 bases between. This CDR3 spans 14 amino acids. Germline V gives CDR1 MNHEY, CDR2 SMNVEV (reference sequence). The DNA of the CDR3 is TGTGCCAGCAGTTTAACGAGGAGTCACACTGAAGCTTTCTTT. It specifies CASSLTRSHTEAFF.

This clone was counted a single time. V gene TRBV5-1 combines with J gene TRBJ1-3, with 7 nucleotides matching TRBD1. The junction had 4 bases not matched to a gene; V was cut back by 5 bases and J by 2 bases. CDR1 is SGHRS, CDR2 YFSETQ, per germline. The CDR3 loop spans 14 amino acids. CDR3 sequence (DNA): TGCGCCAGCAGTAAAGGGGGCACTGGAAACACCATATATTTT. Protein sequence: CASSKGGTGNTIYF.

V usage is TRBV21-1 and J usage is TRBJ2-7; the table assigns TRBD2, which was not confirmed against the DNA. TRBV21-1 is designated a pseudogene. This CDR3 has 16 residues. The DNA for the CDR3 is TGTGCCAGCACCTGGCGGGGGGCCGCCGGTTGGAACGAGCAGTACTTC. Translation gives CASTWRGAAGWNEQYF.

The chain recombines TRBV29-1 with TRBJ2-2; no clear D. V lost 3 bases, J lost 5 bases, and 7 bases lay in between. There are 12 residues in the CDR3. Germline lookup yields CDR1 SQVTM and CDR2 ANQGSEA. Written as DNA, the CDR3 is TGCAGCGTTGACCTACTAACCGGGGAGCTGTTTTTT. Translation: CSVDLLTGELFF.

The chain has TRBV2 and TRBJ2-7, with a weak D call TRBD1 (6 bases). CDR1 is SNHLY and CDR2 is FYNNEI in the germline V gene. The ends were cut back, 4 bases at V and 2 bases at J, with 9 bases in the middle. The CDR3 contains 13 residues. CDR3 protein: CASSGDRTYEQYF. The DNA of the CDR3 is TGTGCCAGCAGTGGTGACAGGACCTACGAGCAGTACTTC. Using reference TRBV2 and TRBJ2-7 for the parts outside the CDR3, the full variable domain is EPEVTQTPSHQVTQMGQEVILRCVPISNHLYFYWYRQILGQKVEFLVSFYNNEISEKSEIFDDQFSVERPDGSNFTLKIRSTKLEDSAMYFCASSGDRTYEQYFGPGTRLTVT.

The chain links TRBV10-3 to TRBJ1-6; 9 bases align to TRBD1. V lost 11 bases to trimming and J lost 7 bases; unmatched junction nucleotides: 12. Germline V gives CDR1 ENHRY, CDR2 SYGVKD. The CDR3 extends over 15 amino acids. In DNA form, the CDR3 reads TGTGCCCCCTACCGGGACAGGGATTCCAATTCACCCCTCCACTTT. Translation: CAPYRDRDSNSPLHF.

The chain recombines TRBV7-9 with TRBJ2-3, with D tentatively TRBD1 (6 bases). Between the trimmed V and J ends, which lost 1 base and 4 bases, there was a span of 15 bases. The CDR3 contains 16 residues. Germline V CDR1 and CDR2: SEHNR, FQNEAQ (reference sequence). CDR3 nucleotide sequence: TGTGCCAGCAGCTTAGGTGGCCTAACAGGGTCAGATACGCAGTATTTT. As protein: CASSLGGLTGSDTQYF.

This clone was picked up one time. The chain employs TRBV28 and TRBJ2-7; 8 bases line up with TRBD1. The CDR3 consists of 14 residues. V gave up 6 bases and J gave up 3 bases; unmatched junction bases: 7. The germline V gene encodes CDR1 MDHEN and CDR2 SYDVKM. Here the CDR3 DNA reads TGTGCCAGCAGCCTGACAGGGGTAAGCTACGAGCAGTACTTC. This gives the protein CASSLTGVSYEQYF.

V and J are TRBV19 and TRBJ1-5, with 7 bases identical to TRBD1. Germline CDR1 and CDR2: LNHDA and SQIVND (reference sequence). The CDR3 sequence is 15 residues long. Germline trimming cut 2 bases from V and 5 bases from J; bases unmatched to any gene: 6. This CDR3 is CASSILDREDQPQHF. CDR3 DNA sequence: TGTGCCAGTAGTATACTCGACAGGGAAGATCAGCCCCAGCATTTT.

The V call is TRBV5-4, the J call TRBJ1-2, with a tentative D call TRBD1 (5 bases). V was pared by 5 bases and J by 0 bases, with 11 bases between. CDR3 length equals 14 residues. The V gene's germline CDR1 is SGHNT and CDR2 YYREEE (reference sequence). The CDR3 coding sequence is TGTGCCAGCAGTCTTTCCAGGGCTAACTATGGCTACACCTTC. It translates to CASSLSRANYGYTF.

This clone showed up just once. This chain connects TRBV19 to TRBJ1-3; 9 bases map to TRBD1. V lost 4 bases to trimming and J lost 2 bases; unmatched junction nucleotides: 6. Germline V gene lookup returns CDR1 LNHDA and CDR2 SQIVND (reference sequence). The CDR3 runs 16 residues. CDR3 sequence: CASSTTGTGTGNTIYF. The CDR3 bases are TGTGCCAGTAGTACTACCGGGACAGGGACTGGAAACACCATATATTTT.

The chain carries TRBV5-1 and TRBJ2-5, with 10 bases matching TRBD1. Germline lookup yields CDR1 SGHRS and CDR2 YFSETQ. CDR3 length equals 15 residues. V dropped 2 bases and J dropped 5; count of bases not matched to a gene: 6. The chain's CDR3 is CASSFLGQGTETQYF. Written as DNA, the CDR3 is TGCGCCAGCAGCTTTTTGGGACAGGGGACGGAGACCCAGTACTTC.

The rearrangement joins TRBV27 to TRBJ1-4; TRBD1 matches at 9 bases. Germline V lookup: CDR1 MNHEY, CDR2 SMNVEV (reference sequence). Trimming took 5 bases from V and 4 from J; bases not matched to a gene: 11. The CDR3 is 17 residues long. The CDR3 reads CASSAGTGRALNEKLFF. CDR3 DNA: TGTGCCAGCAGTGCCGGGACAGGGAGGGCGCTTAATGAAAAACTGTTTTTT.

The chain couples TRBV10-3 to TRBJ2-7; 8 bases are a match to TRBD2. Germline CDR1 is ENHRY and CDR2 is SYGVKD. The CDR3 is made up of 14 amino acids. The junction had 11 bases not matched to a gene; V was cut back by 10 bases and J by 3 bases. This CDR3 reads CATRSNGGDYEQYF. The CDR3 coding sequence is TGTGCCACCAGGTCAAACGGGGGGGACTACGAGCAGTACTTC.

The chain employs TRBV19 and TRBJ2-2, with D possibly TRBD1 on 5 matching bases. V gave up 5 bases and J gave up 5 bases, with 12 bases separating them. The CDR3 has 14 amino acids. CDR1 is LNHDA, CDR2 SQIVND, per germline (reference sequence). CDR3 amino acids: CASSWGSETGELFF. The DNA for the CDR3 is TGTGCCAGTAGTTGGGGCAGCGAAACCGGGGAGCTGTTTTTT.

The chain uses TRBV2 and TRBJ2-7; 9 bases match TRBD2. J lost 7 bases, V lost 7 bases, and 8 bases had no gene match. CDR3 length equals 13 residues. Germline V lookup: CDR1 SNHLY, CDR2 FYNNEI. CDR3 in DNA: TGTGCCAGCACCCCTAGCGGGGAGAGAGAGCAGTACTTC. This gives the protein CASTPSGEREQYF.

V gene TRBV5-6 combines with J gene TRBJ2-5; 7 bases are a match to TRBD2. V lost 4 bases and J lost 10; bases outside the gene matches: 4. The CDR3 loop spans 11 amino acids. Germline assignment: CDR1 SGHDT and CDR2 YYEEEE. The CDR3 nucleotides read TGTGCCAGCAGCCGGGGAGGGGACCAGTACTTC. Translation: CASSRGGDQYF.

This rearrangement joins TRBV5-4 to TRBJ1-3; no clear D gene. V was cut by 4 bases and J by 2 bases, with 10 bases left in between. The CDR3 totals 14 residues. In germline, CDR1 is SGHNT, CDR2 YYREEE (reference sequence). CDR3 sequence reads: CASSPGGAGNTIYF. In DNA, the CDR3 is TGTGCCAGCAGCCCCGGCGGGGCTGGAAACACCATATATTTT.

The table lists this clone with a count of one. This sequence joins TRBV19 and TRBJ1-2; no definite D call. The germline V gene has CDR1 LNHDA and CDR2 SQIVND (reference sequence). Trimming took off 0 bases at V and 10 bases at J, with 9 bases between the two ends. This CDR3 is built from 12 residues. The DNA of the CDR3 is TGTGCCAGTAGTATAGATACAGCCTACTACACCTTC. Translation gives CASSIDTAYYTF.